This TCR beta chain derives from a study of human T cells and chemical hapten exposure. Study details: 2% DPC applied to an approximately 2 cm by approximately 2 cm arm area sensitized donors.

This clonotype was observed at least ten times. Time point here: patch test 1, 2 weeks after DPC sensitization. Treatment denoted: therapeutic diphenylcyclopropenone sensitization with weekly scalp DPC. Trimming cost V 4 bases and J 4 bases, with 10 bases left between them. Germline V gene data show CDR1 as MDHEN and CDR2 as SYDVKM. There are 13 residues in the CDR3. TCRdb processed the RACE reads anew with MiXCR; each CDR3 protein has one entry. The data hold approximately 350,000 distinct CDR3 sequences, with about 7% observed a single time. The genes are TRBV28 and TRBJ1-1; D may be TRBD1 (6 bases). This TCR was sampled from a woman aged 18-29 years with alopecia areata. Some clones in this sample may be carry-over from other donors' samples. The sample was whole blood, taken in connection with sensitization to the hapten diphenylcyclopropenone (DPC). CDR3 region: CASSWEGGTEAFF. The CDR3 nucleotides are TGTGCCAGCAGTTGGGAGGGGGGCACTGAAGCTTTCTTT.